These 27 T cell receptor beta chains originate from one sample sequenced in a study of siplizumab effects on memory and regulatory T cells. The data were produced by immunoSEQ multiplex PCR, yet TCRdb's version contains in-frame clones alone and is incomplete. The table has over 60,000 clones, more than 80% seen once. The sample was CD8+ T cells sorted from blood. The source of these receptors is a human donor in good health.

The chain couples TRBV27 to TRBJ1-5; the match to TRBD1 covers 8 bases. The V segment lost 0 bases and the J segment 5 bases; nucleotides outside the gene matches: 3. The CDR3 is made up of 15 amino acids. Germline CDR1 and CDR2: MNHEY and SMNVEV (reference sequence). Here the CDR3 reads CASSLSDRDYQPQHF. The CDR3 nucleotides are TGTGCCAGCAGTTTATCGGACAGGGATTATCAGCCCCAGCATTTT.

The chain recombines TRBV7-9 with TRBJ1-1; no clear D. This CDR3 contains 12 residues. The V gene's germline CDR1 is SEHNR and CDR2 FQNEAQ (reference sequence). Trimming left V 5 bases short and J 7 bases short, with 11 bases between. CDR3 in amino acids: CASSTTRIEAFF. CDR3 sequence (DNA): TGTGCCAGCAGCACGACTCGAATTGAAGCTTTCTTT.

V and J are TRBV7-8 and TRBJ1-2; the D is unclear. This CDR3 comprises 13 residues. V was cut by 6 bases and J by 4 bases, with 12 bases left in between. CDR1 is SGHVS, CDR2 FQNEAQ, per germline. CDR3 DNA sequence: TGTGCCAGCAGTGCTAATTCCCTCTATGGCTACACCTTC. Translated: CASSANSLYGYTF. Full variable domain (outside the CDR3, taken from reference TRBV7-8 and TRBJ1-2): GAGVSQSPRYKVAKRGQDVALRCDPISGHVSLFWYQQALGQGPEFLTYFQNEAQLDKSGLPSDRFFAERPEGSVSTLKIQRTQQEDSAVYLCASSANSLYGYTFGSGTRLTVV.

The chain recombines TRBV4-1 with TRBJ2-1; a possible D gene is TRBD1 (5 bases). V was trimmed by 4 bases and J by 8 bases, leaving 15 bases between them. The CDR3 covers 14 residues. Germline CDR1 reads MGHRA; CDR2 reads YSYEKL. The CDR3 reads CASSPNQGRYEQFF. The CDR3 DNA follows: TGCGCCAGCAGCCCGAACCAGGGTCGGTATGAGCAGTTCTTC.

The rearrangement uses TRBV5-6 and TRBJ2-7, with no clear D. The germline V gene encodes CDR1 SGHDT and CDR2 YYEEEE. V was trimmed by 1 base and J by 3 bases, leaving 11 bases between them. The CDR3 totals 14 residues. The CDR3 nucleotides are TGTGCCAGCAGCTTGAGTAGTCAGGTCTACGAGCAGTACTTC. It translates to CASSLSSQVYEQYF.

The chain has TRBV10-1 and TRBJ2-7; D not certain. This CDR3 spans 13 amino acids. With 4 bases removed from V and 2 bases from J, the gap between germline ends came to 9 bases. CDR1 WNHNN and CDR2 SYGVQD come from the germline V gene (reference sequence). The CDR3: CASSGSRAYEQYF. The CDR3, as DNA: TGCGCCAGCAGTGGAAGTAGGGCCTACGAGCAGTACTTC.

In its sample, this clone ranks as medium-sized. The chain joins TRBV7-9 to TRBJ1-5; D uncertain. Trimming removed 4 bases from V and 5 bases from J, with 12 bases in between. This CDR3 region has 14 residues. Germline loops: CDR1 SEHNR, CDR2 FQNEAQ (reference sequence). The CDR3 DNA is TGTGCCAGCAGCTCAGACGGGGTTGATCAGCCCCAGCATTTT. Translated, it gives CASSSDGVDQPQHF.

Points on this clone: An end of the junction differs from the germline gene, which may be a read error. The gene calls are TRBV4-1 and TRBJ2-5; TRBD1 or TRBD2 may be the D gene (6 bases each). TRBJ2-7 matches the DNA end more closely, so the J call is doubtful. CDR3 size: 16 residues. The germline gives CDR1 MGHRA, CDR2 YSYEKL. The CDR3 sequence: CASSQGIRGRSYEQYF. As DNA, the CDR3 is TGTGCCAGCAGCCAGGGGATTCGGGGGCGATCCTACGAGCAGTACTTC.

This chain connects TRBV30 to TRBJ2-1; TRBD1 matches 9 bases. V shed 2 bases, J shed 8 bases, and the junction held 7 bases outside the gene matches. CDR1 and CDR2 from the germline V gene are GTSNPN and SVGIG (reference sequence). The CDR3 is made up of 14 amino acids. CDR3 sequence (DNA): TGTGCCTGGAGTTTAGGACAGGGGAGTGATGAGCAGTTCTTC. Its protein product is CAWSLGQGSDEQFF.

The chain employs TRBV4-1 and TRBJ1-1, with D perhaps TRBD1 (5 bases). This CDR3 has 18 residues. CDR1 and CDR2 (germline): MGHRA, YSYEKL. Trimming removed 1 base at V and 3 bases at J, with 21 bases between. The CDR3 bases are TGCGCCAGCAGCCAAGCCCGGGGCCTAACCATTGGGGACACTGAAGCTTTCTTT. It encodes CASSQARGLTIGDTEAFF.

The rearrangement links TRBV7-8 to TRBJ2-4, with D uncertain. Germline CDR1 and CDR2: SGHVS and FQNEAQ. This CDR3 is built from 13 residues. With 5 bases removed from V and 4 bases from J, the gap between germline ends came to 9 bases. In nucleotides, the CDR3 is TGTGCCAGCAGCCGTGACGGGAAAAACATTCAGTACTTC. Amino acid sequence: CASSRDGKNIQYF.

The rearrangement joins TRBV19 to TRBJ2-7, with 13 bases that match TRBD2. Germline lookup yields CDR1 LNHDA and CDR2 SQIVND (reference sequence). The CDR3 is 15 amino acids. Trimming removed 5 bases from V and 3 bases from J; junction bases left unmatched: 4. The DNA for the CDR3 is TGTGCCAGTAGTCCGCGGACTAGCGGGAGCTACGAGCAGTACTTC. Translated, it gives CASSPRTSGSYEQYF.

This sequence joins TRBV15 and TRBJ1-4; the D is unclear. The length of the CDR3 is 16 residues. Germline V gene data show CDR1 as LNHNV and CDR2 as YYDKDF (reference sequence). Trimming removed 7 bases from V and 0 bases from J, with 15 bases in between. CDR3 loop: CATTPRGIATNEKLFF. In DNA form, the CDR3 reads TGTGCCACCACACCTCGTGGGATTGCAACTAATGAAAAACTGTTTTTT.

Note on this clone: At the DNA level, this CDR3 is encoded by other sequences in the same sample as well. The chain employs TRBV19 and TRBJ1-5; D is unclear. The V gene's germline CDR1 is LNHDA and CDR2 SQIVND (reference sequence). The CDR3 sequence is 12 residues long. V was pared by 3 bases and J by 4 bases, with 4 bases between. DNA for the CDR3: TGTGCCAGTAGTATCGGTAATCAGCCCCAGCATTTT. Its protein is CASSIGNQPQHF.

The CDR3 DNA follows: TGTGCCAGCAGTTACTCGACCTTCGACCTGAACACTGAAGCTTTCTTT. Amino acid sequence: CASSYSTFDLNTEAFF. The genes are TRBV6-5 and TRBJ1-1; no reliable D call. V lost 0 bases and J 0 bases, leaving 11 bases between the germline ends. The V gene's germline CDR1 is MNHEY and CDR2 SVGAGI. The CDR3 contains 16 residues.

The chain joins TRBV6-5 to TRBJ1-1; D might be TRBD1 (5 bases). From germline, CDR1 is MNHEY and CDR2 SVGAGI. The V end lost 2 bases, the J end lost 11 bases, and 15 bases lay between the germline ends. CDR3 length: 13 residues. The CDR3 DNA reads TGTGCCAGCAGTTACGGGGGAGCCTTGTCCGCTTTCTTT. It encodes CASSYGGALSAFF.

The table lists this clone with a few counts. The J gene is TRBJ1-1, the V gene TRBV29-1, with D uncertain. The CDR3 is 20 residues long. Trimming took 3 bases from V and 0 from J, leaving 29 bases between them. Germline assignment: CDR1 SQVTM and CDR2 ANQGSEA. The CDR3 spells CSVDMPPQPYRNTLNTEAFF. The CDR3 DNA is TGCAGCGTTGACATGCCACCGCAACCCTACAGAAATACCCTGAACACTGAAGCTTTCTTT.

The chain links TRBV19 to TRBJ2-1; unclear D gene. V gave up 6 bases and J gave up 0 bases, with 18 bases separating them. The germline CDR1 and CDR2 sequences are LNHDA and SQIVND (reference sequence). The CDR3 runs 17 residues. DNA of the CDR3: TGTGCCAGTAGCCTCTACGCGAGTTCAGGCTCCTACAATGAGCAGTTCTTC. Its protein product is CASSLYASSGSYNEQFF.

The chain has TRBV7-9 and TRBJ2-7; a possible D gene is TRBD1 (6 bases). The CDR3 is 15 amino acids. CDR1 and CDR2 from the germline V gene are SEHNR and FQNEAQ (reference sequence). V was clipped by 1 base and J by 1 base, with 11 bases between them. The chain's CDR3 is CASSLEAGVSYEQYF. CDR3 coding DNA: TGTGCCAGCAGCTTAGAGGCAGGGGTTTCCTACGAGCAGTACTTC.

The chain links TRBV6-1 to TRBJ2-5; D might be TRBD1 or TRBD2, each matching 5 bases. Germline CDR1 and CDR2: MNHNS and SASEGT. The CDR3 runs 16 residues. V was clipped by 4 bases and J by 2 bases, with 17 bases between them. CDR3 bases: TGTGCCAGCAGTGTGGGGGAGCGGTTGAGACAAGAGACCCAGTACTTC. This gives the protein CASSVGERLRQETQYF.

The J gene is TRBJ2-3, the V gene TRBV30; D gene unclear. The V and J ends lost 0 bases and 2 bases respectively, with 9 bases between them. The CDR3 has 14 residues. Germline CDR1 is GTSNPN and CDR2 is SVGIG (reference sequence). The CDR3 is CAWSVLQNTDTQYF. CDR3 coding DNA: TGTGCCTGGAGTGTACTCCAGAACACAGATACGCAGTATTTT.

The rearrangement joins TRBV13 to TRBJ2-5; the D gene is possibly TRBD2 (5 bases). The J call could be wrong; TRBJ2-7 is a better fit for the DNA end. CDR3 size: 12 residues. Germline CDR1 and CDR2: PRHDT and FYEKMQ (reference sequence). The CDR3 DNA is TGTGCCAGCAGCGGGGAGAATTACGAGCAGTACTTC. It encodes CASSGENYEQYF.

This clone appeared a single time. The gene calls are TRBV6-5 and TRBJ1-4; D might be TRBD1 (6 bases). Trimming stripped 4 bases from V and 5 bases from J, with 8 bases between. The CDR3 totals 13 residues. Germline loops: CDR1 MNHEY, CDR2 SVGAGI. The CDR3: CASSLGANEKLFF. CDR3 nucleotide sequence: TGTGCCAGCAGTTTGGGGGCGAATGAAAAACTGTTTTTT.

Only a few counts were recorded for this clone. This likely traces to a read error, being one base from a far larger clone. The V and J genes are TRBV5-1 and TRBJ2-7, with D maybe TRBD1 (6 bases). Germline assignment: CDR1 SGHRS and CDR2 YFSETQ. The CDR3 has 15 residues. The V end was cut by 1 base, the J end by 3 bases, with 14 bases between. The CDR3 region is CASSLFPGHIYEQYF. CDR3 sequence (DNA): TGCGCCAGCAGCTTGTTCCCGGGACATATCTACGAGCAGTACTTC.

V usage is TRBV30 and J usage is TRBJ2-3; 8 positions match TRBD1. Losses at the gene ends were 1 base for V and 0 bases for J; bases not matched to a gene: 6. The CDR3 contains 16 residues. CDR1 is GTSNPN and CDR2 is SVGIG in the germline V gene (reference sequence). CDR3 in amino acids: CAWSGGQEKSTDTQYF. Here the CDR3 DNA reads TGTGCCTGGAGTGGGGGACAGGAGAAGAGCACAGATACGCAGTATTTT.

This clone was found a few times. CDR3 DNA: TGTGCCAGCAGAGACCAGGGAAGGGGCTACACCTTC. Translating gives CASRDQGRGYTF. This sequence joins TRBV7-9 and TRBJ1-2, with a possible D match to TRBD1 (5 bases). This CDR3 has 12 residues. Germline V gene sequence: CDR1 SEHNR, CDR2 FQNEAQ (reference sequence). Trimming shortened V by 6 bases and J by 8 bases, and 13 bases separated the two germline ends.

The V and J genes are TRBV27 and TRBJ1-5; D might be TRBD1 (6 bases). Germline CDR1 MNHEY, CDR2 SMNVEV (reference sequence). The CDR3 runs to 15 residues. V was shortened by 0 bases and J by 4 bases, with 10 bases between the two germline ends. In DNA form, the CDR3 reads TGTGCCAGCAGTTTATCGGGGGGGGCGAATCAGCCCCAGCATTTT. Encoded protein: CASSLSGGANQPQHF.